Listed here is a single TCR beta chain. Antigen unknown. These data belong to a study of post-analysis software for immune sequencing data. Study summary: As for disease course, relapsing-remitting, secondary progressive and progressive-relapsing multiple sclerosis were all included. Study outcomes and limitations: Analysis by F measure revealed that same-batch samples clustered strongly together.

The TCR beta cDNA libraries carried unique molecular identifiers. cDNA molecules numbering 400,000 to 550,000 came from roughly 1.1 to 9.2 million T cells. TCRdb reanalysed the PCR reads using MiXCR and keeps one entry per CDR3 protein. The sample has a few hundred thousand distinct CDR3 sequences; roughly 30% are singletons. The TCR originated in a girl aged 5 to 17 with multiple sclerosis. Sequencing was carried out using blood.

The CDR3 reads CASSQEYRTQYF. The CDR3 bases are TGTGCCAGCAGCCAAGAGTACCGGACCCAGTACTTC. The chain uses TRBV3-1 and TRBJ2-5; D is ambiguous. Germline V CDR1 and CDR2: LGHDT, YNNKEL (reference sequence). V was clipped by 0 bases and J by 7 bases, with 6 bases between them. This CDR3 spans 12 amino acids.